The following is a TCR beta chain sequence with its context. No antigen is known for it. Using immunoSEQ multiplex PCR, the repertoire was profiled, and TCRdb retains in-frame clones only, with some absent. The sample contains around 300,000 clones, almost 90% of which appear only once. This entry belongs to a study of Ad26.COV2.S vaccination and SARS-CoV-2 variants. Study details: Of the COV1001 trial arms, the Ad26.COV2.S arm included the donor. The study gave Ad26.COV2.S intramuscularly, once or twice 56 days apart. Study-level points and caveats: It was reported that spike-specific CD8+ and CD4+ T cell responses were substantially broad after vaccination.

Trimming shortened V by 2 bases and J by 10 bases, and 9 bases separated the two germline ends. This CDR3 is 12 amino acids long. Germline assignment: CDR1 MNHNY and CDR2 SVGAGI (reference sequence). Documented treatment: about 20 received Ad26.COV2.S at low or high dose, single or two shots; 5 received placebo; per-sample allocation not given. Sampling was performed 63 days after the first vaccine or placebo injection. As its vector, the vaccine had Ad26, which expressed Wuhan-strain SARS-CoV-2 spike. Sequencing used peripheral blood, obtained in a trial of Ad26.COV2.S vaccine versus placebo. V is TRBV6-6 and J is TRBJ2-1; D remains ambiguous. The receptor's source is a person aged 18 to 65 who received the Ad26.COV2.S COVID-19 vaccine or a placebo. CDR3 nucleotide sequence: TGTGCCAGCAGTTACCCCCTTCGGGAGCAGTTCTTC. It yields the protein CASSYPLREQFF.